This T cell receptor beta chain derives from a study of T cells after posttransplantation cyclophosphamide. For this clone: Its antigen is unknown.

Sequencing was performed with immunoSEQ multiplex PCR; in TCRdb, only in-frame clones are kept and a portion is missing. The record shows 25,000 to 30,000 clones for this sample, with no singletons present. Study findings and constraints: Blood and skin or GI T cell repertoires showed limited TRB overlap. Later post-transplant blood repertoires were often dominated by donor CD8+ memory clones.

The CDR3 is 15 residues long. V trimming: 4 bases; J trimming: 6 bases; junction bases outside the gene matches: 8. Germline V gives CDR1 SGHRS, CDR2 YFSETQ. The sequence was obtained from a woman in her sixties in good health, CMV-negative, and a related stem cell transplant donor. The sample taken for sequencing was PBMCs. The chain has TRBV5-1 and TRBJ2-3; TRBD2 aligns across 10 bases. CDR3 bases: TGCGCCAGCAGCATAGCGGGGGGTTCAAGTGATACGCAGTATTTT. This encodes CASSIAGGSSDTQYF.